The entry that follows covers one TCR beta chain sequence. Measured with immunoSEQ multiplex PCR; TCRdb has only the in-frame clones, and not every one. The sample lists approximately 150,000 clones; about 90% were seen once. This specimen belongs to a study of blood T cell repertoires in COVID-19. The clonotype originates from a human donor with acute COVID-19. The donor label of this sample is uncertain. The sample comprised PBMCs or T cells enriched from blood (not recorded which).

The CDR3 protein is CASSRGDSSGGNEQYF. The CDR3 DNA reads as TGTGCCAGCTCACGAGGGGACTCCTCCGGCGGGAACGAGCAGTACTTC. The chain combines TRBV18 with TRBJ2-7; tentatively, D is TRBD2 (6 bases). The CDR3 consists of 16 residues. V lost 4 bases, J lost 5 bases, and 21 bases lay in between. Per the germline V gene, CDR1 is KGHSH and CDR2 is LQKENI.